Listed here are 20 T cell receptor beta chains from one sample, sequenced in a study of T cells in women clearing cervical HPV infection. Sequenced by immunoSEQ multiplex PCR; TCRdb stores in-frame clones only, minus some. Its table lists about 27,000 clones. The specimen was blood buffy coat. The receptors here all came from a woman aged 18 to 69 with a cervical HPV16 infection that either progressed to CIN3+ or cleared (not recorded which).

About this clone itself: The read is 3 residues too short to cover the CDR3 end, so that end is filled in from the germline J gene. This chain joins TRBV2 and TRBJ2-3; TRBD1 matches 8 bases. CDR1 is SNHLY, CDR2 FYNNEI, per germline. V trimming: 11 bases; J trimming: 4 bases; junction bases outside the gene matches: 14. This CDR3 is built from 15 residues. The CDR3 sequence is CASIPGQGSPDTQYF. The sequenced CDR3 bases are TGTGCCTCTATCCCAGGACAGGGATCCCCAGATACG.

The chain's CDR3 is CASSYSRTSNYGYTF. CDR3 DNA (partial): TGTGCCAGCAGTTACTCGAGGACATCTAACTATGGC. The chain combines TRBV6-2 or TRBV6-3 with TRBJ1-2, with D tentatively TRBD1 (5 bases). The read ends 3 residues shy of where the CDR3 ends; the end is completed using the germline J gene. Germline V gene data show CDR1 as MNHEY and CDR2 as SVGEGT. This CDR3 has 15 residues. V was shortened by 0 bases and J by 0 bases, with 8 bases between the two germline ends.

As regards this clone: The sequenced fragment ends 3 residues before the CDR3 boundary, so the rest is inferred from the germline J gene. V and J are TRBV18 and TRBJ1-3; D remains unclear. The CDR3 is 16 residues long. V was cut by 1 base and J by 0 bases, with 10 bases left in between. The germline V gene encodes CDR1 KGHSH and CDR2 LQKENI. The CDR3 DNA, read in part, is TGTGCCAGCTCACCACAGGGTCGGGGCTCTGGAAACACC. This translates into CASSPQGRGSGNT. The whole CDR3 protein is CASSPQGRGSGNTIYF.

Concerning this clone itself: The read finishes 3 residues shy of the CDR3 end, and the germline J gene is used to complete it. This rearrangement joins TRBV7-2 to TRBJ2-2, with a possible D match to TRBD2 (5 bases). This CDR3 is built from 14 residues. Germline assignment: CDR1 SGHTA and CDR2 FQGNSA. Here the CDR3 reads CASSLVPAGEKLFF. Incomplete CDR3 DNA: TGTGCCAGCAGCTTAGTACCCGCCGGGGAAAAG.

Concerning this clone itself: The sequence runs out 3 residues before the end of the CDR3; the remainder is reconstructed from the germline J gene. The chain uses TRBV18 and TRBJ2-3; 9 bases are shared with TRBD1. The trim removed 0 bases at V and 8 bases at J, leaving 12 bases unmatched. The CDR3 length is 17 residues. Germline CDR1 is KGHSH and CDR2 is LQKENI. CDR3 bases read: TGTGCCAGCTCACCACCGGGGACAGGGAGCTACGGAGGTACG. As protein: CASSPPGTGSYGGT. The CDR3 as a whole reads CASSPPGTGSYGGTQYF.

CDR3 protein: CSAESGGYEQYF. The sequenced part of the CDR3 DNA is TGCAGTGCCGAATCGGGGGGCTACGAG. The V and J genes are TRBV20-1 and TRBJ2-7; 7 bases are a match to TRBD2. The missing CDR3 end, 3 residues past where the read stops, is filled in from the germline J gene. Germline V lookup: CDR1 DFQATT, CDR2 SNEGSKA (reference sequence). This CDR3 contains 12 residues. The V segment lost 6 bases and the J segment 3 bases; nucleotides outside the gene matches: 5.

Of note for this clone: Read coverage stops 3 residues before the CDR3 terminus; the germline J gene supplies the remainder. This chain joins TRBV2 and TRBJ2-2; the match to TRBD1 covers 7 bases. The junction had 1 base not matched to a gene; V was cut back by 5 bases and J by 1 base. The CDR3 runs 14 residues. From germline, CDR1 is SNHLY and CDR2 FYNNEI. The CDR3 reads CASSNRGNTGELFF. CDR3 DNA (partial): TGTGCCAGCAGTAACAGGGGGAACACCGGGGAG.

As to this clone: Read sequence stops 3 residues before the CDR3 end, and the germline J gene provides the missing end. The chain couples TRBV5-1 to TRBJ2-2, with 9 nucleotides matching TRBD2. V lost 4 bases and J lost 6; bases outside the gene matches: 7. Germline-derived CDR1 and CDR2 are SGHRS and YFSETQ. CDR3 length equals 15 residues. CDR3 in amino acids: CASSPASGIPGELFF. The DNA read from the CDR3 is TGCGCCAGCAGCCCGGCTAGCGGGATCCCCGGGGAG.

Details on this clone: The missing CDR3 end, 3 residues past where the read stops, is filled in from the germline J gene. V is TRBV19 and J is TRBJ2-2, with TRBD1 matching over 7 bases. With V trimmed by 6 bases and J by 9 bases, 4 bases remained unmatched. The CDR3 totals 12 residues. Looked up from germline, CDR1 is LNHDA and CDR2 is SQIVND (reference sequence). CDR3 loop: CASRIQGRELFF. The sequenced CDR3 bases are TGTGCCAGTAGAATACAGGGGAGGGAG.

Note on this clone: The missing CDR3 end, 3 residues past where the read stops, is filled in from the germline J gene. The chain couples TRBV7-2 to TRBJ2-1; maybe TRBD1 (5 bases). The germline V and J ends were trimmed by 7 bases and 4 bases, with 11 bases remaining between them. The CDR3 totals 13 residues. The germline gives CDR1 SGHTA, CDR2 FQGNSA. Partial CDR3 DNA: TGTGCCAGCACCCAAGGGGATTACAATGAG. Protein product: CASTQGDYNE. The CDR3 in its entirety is CASTQGDYNEQFF. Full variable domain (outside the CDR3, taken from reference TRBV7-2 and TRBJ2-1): GAGVSQSPSNKVTEKGKDVELRCDPISGHTALYWYRQSLGQGLEFLIYFQGNSAPDKSGLPSDRFSAERTGGSVSTLTIQRTQQEDSAVYLCASTQGDYNEQFFGPGTRLTVL.

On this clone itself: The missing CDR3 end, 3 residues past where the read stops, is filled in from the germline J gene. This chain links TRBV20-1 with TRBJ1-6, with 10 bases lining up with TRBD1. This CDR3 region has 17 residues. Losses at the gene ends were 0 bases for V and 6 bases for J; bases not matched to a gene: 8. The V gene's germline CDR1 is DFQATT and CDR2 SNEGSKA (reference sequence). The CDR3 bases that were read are TGCAGTGCTAGAGAAATTAGGGACAGGGGTCCTAATTCACCC. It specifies CSAREIRDRGPNSP. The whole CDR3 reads CSAREIRDRGPNSPLHF.

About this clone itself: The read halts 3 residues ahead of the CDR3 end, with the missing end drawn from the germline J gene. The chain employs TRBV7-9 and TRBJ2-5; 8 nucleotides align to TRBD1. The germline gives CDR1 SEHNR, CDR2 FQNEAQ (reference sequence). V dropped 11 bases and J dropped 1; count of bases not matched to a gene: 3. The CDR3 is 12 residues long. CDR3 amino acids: CAGQGAQETQYF. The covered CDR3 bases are TGTGCCGGACAGGGCGCCCAAGAGACC. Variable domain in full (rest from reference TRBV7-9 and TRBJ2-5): DTGVSQNPRHKITKRGQNVTFRCDPISEHNRLYWYRQTLGQGPEFLTYFQNEAQLEKSRLLSDRFSAERPKGSFSTLEIQRTEQGDSAMYLCAGQGAQETQYFGPGTRLLVL.

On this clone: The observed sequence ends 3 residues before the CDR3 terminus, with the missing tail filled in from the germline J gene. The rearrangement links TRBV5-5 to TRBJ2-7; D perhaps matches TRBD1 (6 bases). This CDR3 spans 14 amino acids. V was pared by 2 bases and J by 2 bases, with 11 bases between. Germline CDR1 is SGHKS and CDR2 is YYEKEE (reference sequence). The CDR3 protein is CASSFGQKAYEQYF. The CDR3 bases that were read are TGTGCCAGCAGCTTCGGACAGAAGGCCTACGAG.

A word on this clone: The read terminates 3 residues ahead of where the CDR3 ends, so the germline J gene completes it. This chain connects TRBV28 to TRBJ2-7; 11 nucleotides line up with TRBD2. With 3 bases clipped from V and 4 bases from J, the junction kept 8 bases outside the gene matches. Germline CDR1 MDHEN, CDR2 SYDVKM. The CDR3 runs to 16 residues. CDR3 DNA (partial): TGTGCCAGCAGTTTTCCAGATACTAGCGGGAGTTACGAG. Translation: CASSFPDTSGSYE. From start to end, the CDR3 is CASSFPDTSGSYEQYF.

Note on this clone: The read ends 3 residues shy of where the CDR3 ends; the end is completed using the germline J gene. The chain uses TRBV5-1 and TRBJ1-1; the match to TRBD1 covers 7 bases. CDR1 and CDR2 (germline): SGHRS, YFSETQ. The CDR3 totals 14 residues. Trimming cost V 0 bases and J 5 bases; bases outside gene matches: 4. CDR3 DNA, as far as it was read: TGCGCCAGCAGCTTGGGGGACAGAGTAACTGAA. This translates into CASSLGDRVTE. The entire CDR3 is CASSLGDRVTEAFF.

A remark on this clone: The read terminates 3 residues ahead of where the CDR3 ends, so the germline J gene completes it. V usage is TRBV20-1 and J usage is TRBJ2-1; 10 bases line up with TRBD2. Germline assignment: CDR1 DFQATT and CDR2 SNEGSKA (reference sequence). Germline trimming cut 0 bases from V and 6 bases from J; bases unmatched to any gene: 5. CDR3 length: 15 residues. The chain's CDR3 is CSARDTSGNANEQFF. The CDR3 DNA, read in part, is TGCAGTGCTAGAGATACTAGCGGGAATGCCAATGAG.

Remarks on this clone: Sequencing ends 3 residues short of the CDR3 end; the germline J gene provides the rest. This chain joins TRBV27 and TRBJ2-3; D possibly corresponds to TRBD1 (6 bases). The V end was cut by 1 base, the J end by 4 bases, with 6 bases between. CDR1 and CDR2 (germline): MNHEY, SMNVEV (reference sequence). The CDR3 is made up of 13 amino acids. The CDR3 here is CASSLYRADTQYF. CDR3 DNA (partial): TGTGCCAGCAGTTTATACAGGGCAGATACG.

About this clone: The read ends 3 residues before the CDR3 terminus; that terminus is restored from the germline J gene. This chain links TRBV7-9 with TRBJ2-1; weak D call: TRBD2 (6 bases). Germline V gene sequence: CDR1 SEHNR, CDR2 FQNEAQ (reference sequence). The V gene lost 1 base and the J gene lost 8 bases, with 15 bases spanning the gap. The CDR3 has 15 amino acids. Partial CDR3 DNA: TGTGCCAGCAGCTTAGGGCGGCGGGACTGGGATGAG. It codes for CASSLGRRDWDE. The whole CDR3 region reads CASSLGRRDWDEQFF.

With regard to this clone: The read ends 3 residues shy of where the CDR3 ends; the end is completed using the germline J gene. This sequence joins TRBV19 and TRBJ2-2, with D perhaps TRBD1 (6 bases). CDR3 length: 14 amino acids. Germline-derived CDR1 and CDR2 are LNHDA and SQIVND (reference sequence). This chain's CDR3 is CASSTTGTRSPLFF. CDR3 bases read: TGTGCCAGTAGTACCACCGGGACACGATCACCG.

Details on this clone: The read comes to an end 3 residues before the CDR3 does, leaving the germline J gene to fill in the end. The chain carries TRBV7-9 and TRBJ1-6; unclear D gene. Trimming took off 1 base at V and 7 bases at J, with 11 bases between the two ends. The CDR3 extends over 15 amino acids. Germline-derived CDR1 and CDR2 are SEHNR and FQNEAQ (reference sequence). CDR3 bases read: TGTGCCAGCAGCTTAGTCGGGGTGGGGAATTCACCC. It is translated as CASSLVGVGNSP. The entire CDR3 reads CASSLVGVGNSPLHF. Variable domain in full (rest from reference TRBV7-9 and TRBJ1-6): DTGVSQNPRHKITKRGQNVTFRCDPISEHNRLYWYRQTLGQGPEFLTYFQNEAQLEKSRLLSDRFSAERPKGSFSTLEIQRTEQGDSAMYLCASSLVGVGNSPLHFGNGTRLTVT.